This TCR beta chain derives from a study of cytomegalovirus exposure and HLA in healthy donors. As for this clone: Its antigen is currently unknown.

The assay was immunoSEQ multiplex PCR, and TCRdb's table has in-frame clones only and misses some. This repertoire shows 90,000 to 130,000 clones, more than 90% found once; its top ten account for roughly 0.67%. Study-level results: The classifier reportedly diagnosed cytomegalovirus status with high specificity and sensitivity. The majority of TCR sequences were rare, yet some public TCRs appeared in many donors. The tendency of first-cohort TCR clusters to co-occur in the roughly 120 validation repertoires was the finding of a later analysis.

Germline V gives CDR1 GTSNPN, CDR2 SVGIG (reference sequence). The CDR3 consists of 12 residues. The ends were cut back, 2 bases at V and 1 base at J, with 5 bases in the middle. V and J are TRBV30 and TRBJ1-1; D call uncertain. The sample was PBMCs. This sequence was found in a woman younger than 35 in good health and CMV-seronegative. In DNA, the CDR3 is TGTGCCTGGAGTCTCTGGAACACTGAAGCTTTCTTT. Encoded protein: CAWSLWNTEAFF. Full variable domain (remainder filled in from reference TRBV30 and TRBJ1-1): SQTIHQWPATLVQPVGSPLSLECTVEGTSNPNLYWYRQAAGRGLQLLFYSVGIGQISSEVPQNLSASRPQDRQFILSSKKLLLSDSGFYLCAWSLWNTEAFFGQGTRLTVV.